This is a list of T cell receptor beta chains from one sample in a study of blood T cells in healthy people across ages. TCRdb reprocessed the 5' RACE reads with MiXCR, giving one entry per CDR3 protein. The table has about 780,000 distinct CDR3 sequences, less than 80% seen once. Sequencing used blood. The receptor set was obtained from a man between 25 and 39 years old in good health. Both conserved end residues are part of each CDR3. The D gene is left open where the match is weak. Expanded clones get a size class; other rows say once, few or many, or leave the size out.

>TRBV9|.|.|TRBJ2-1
CASSGHYNEQFF
TGTGCCAGCAGCGGGCACTACAATGAGCAGTTCTTC
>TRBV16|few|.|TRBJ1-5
CASSLQGIGQPQHF
TGTGCCAGCAGTCTTCAGGGGATCGGGCAGCCCCAGCATTTT
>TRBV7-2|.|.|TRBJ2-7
CASSLVGGGATHEQYF
TGTGCCAGCAGCTTAGTAGGTGGGGGGGCCACCCACGAGCAGTACTTC
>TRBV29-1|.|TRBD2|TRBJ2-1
CSVEETSGGPSFSYNEQFF
TGCAGCGTGGAAGAGACTAGCGGGGGACCTAGCTTCTCCTACAATGAGCAGTTCTTC
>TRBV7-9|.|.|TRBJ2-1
CASSLVEGDEQFF
TGTGCCAGCAGCTTAGTGGAGGGCGATGAGCAGTTCTTC
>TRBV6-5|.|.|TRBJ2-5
CASSYSYNVGIQETQYF
TGTGCCAGCAGTTACTCATATAACGTCGGAATACAAGAGACCCAGTACTTC
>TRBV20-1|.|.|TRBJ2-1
CSARVSGLVSGEQFF
TGCAGTGCTAGAGTATCGGGACTGGTCAGCGGTGAGCAGTTCTTC
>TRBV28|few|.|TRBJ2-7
CASSPPVADEQYF
TGTGCCAGCAGTCCCCCAGTGGCGGACGAGCAGTACTTC
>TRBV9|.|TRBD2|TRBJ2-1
CASSEGLAGGLNEQFF
TGTGCCAGCAGCGAGGGACTAGCGGGGGGTCTCAATGAGCAGTTCTTC
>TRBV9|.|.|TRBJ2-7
CASSVGPLGYEQYF
TGTGCCAGCAGCGTGGGTCCCTTGGGCTACGAGCAGTACTTC
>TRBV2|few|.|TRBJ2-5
CASSRWETQYF
TGTGCCAGCAGTCGGTGGGAGACCCAGTACTTC
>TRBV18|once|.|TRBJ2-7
CASADQDSYEQYF
TGTGCCAGCGCGGATCAAGACTCCTACGAGCAGTACTTC
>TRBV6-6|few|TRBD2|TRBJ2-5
CASRNKRGGLETQYF
TGTGCCAGCAGAAATAAGCGGGGGGGCCTGGAGACCCAGTACTTC
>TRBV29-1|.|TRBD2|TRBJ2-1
CSVDGLAGMNNEQFF
TGCAGCGTTGATGGACTAGCGGGAATGAACAATGAGCAGTTCTTC
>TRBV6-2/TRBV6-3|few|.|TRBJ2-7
CASSYSVKGDYEQYF
TGTGCCAGCAGTTACTCGGTTAAAGGGGACTACGAGCAGTACTTC
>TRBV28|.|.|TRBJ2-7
CASSFAGSGNYEQYF
TGTGCCAGCAGTTTTGCGGGGAGTGGGAACTACGAGCAGTACTTC
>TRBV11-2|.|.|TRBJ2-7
CASSPGRGNEQYF
TGTGCCAGCAGCCCGGGTAGGGGTAACGAGCAGTACTTC
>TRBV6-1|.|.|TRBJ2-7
CASSLTHEQYF
TGTGCCAGCAGTCTAACCCACGAGCAGTACTTC
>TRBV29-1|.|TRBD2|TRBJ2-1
CSASKRGASCNEQFF
TGCAGCGCCTCCAAGCGGGGGGCCTCCTGCAATGAGCAGTTCTTC
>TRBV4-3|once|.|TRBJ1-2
CASSSQKNYGYTF
TGCGCCAGCAGCAGTCAGAAGAACTATGGCTACACCTTC
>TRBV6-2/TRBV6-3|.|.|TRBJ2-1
CASGFNEQFF
TGTGCCAGCGGTTTCAATGAGCAGTTCTTC
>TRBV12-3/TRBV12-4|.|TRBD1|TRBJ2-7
CASSSLDRYYEQYF
TGTGCCAGCAGTTCCCTGGACAGGTATTACGAGCAGTACTTC
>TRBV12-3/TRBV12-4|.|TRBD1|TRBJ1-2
CASSFGRDRGYTF
TGTGCCAGCAGTTTCGGCAGGGACAGAGGCTACACCTTC
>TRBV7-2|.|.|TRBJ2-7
CASSQTVATQYF
TGTGCCAGCAGCCAAACGGTGGCTACGCAGTACTTC
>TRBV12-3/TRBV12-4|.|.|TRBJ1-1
CASLAVRQGVTEAFF
TGTGCCAGCCTAGCCGTGAGGCAGGGTGTCACTGAAGCTTTCTTT
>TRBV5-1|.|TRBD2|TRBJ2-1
CASSLTSGVYNEQFF
TGCGCCAGCAGCTTGACCAGCGGGGTTTACAATGAGCAGTTCTTC
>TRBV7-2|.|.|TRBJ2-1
CASRSTVVSLVNEQFF
TGTGCCAGCAGATCAACGGTGGTGTCTCTGGTAAATGAGCAGTTCTTC
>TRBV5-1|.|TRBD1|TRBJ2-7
CASSRGPSETPYEQYF
TGCGCTAGCAGTAGGGGGCCGTCCGAGACCCCCTACGAGCAGTACTTC
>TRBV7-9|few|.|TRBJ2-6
CASSLVQGDGANVLTF
TGTGCCAGCAGCTTAGTCCAAGGGGACGGGGCCAACGTCCTGACTTTC
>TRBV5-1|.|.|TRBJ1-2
CASSLAPGAGNYGYTF
TGCGCCAGCAGCTTGGCCCCGGGGGCTGGCAACTATGGCTACACCTTC
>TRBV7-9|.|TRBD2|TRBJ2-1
CASSDSGTSGGVYNEQFF
TGTGCCAGCAGCGATAGCGGGACTAGCGGGGGTGTTTACAATGAGCAGTTCTTC
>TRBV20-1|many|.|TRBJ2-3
CSASRDTQYF
TGCAGTGCTAGCAGGGATACGCAGTATTTT
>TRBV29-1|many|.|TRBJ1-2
CSASYRGLFNYGYTF
TGCAGCGCTAGCTATCGGGGCTTGTTCAACTATGGCTACACCTTC
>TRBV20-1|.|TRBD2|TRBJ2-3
CSAKRGPSTDTQYF
TGCAGTGCCAAGCGGGGCCCTAGCACAGATACGCAGTATTTT
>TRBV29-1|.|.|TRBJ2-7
CSVDPSTYEQYF
TGCAGCGTTGACCCCAGTACCTACGAGCAGTACTTC
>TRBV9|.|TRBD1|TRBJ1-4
CASTPPEDREKLFF
TGTGCCAGCACCCCCCCGGAGGACAGGGAAAAACTGTTTTTT
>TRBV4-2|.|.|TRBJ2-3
CASSQDEGRGGDTQYF
TGTGCCAGCAGCCAAGACGAAGGGCGGGGCGGAGATACGCAATATTTT
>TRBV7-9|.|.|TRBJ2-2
CASSFRTANTGELFF
TGTGCCAGCAGCTTCCGGACCGCGAACACCGGGGAGCTGTTTTTT
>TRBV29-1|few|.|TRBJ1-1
CRPFGAFF
TGCAGACCATTCGGAGCTTTCTTT
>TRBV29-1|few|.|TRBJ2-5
CSVDRPQETQYF
TGCAGCGTAGACAGGCCCCAAGAGACCCAGTACTTC
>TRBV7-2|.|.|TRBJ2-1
CASSPRPAGNINNEQFF
TGTGCCAGCAGCCCCCGCCCGGCAGGGAATATAAACAATGAGCAGTTCTTC
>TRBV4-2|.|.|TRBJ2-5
CASSQDLALETQYF
TGTGCCAGCAGCCAAGATTTAGCCCTAGAGACCCAGTACTTC
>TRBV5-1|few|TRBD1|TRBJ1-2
CASSAAGGLGGYTF
TGCGCCAGCAGCGCGGCAGGGGGCCTCGGAGGCTACACCTTC
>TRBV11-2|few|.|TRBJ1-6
CASSLVGDYNSPLHF
TGTGCCAGCAGCTTAGTAGGGGATTATAATTCACCCCTCCACTTT
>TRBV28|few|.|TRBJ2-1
CASSPRGGNEQFF
TGTGCCAGCAGTCCTAGGGGAGGCAATGAGCAGTTCTTC